The clone carrying this T cell receptor (beta chain) was observed once. CDR1 is SGHRS and CDR2 is YFSETQ in the germline V gene. This CDR3 has 15 residues. The ends were cut back, 4 bases at V and 2 bases at J, with 13 bases in the middle. This sample is drawn from a study of blood T cell repertoires in COVID-19. Overall study context: The origin of the acute and convalescent COVID-19 samples was the United States, Italy and Spain. Sample material is recorded as cDNA or gDNA derived from T cells, B-cell-depleted T cells, or PBMCs.

Authors' processing steps: Amplification of reference gene primers provided the estimated nucleated cell counts. Sequencing was performed with immunoSEQ multiplex PCR; in TCRdb, only in-frame clones are kept and a portion is missing. V and J calls and clone size come straight from that table; D and trimming were deduced from the DNA. The sample consists of about 35,000 clones, 87% of them appearing once. Source material: peripheral blood. The chain joins TRBV5-1 to TRBJ1-3; maybe TRBD1 (5 bases). This TCR was recovered from a human donor in a cohort sampled during active COVID-19. The CDR3 loop is CASSPDSRAGNTIYF. The CDR3 coding sequence is TGCGCCAGCAGCCCCGACAGTCGGGCTGGAAACACCATATATTTT.